These 14 T cell receptor beta chains were sequenced from one sample in a study of T cell changes during pregnancy in multiple sclerosis. Profiled with immunoSEQ multiplex PCR; TCRdb holds only in-frame clones, not every one. The data hold over 35,000 clones, with around 90% observed a single time. Sequencing used CD8+ T cells from peripheral blood mononuclear cells, obtained in the first trimester of pregnancy. Receptor source: a female donor with multiple sclerosis, enrolled in a pregnancy study.

The chain recombines TRBV6-1 with TRBJ2-7; 8 bases are shared with TRBD2. The V segment lost 4 bases and the J segment 2 bases; nucleotides outside the gene matches: 13. There are 17 residues in the CDR3. Germline CDR1 is MNHNS and CDR2 is SASEGT. Written as DNA, the CDR3 is TGTGCCAGCAGTGCCTCCTTGGAGCGGACTAGCACCTACGAGCAGTACTTC. It translates to CASSASLERTSTYEQYF.

The V call is TRBV27, the J call TRBJ2-7; TRBD1 might be the D (6 bases). CDR1 and CDR2 (germline): MNHEY, SMNVEV (reference sequence). With 3 bases removed from V and 7 bases from J, the gap between germline ends came to 13 bases. This CDR3 has 13 residues. The CDR3 DNA reads as TGTGCCAGCAGTTTCAACAGGGTCGGAGAGCAGTACTTC. It encodes CASSFNRVGEQYF.

The chain combines TRBV4-3 with TRBJ2-3; 8 bases match TRBD1. The length of the CDR3 is 15 residues. J gave up 1 base and V 5 bases, and 5 bases lay outside the gene matches. Germline V lookup: CDR1 LGHNA, CDR2 YSLEER. The CDR3 is CASSYDRGGTDTQYF. In nucleotides, the CDR3 is TGCGCCAGCAGCTACGACAGGGGTGGCACAGATACGCAGTATTTT.

V and J are TRBV19 and TRBJ2-7; D not certain. Germline V CDR1 and CDR2: LNHDA, SQIVND (reference sequence). Trimming cost V 9 bases and J 5 bases, with 20 bases left between them. The CDR3 runs to 14 residues. For the CDR3, the DNA is TGTGCCAGCAGTCTGTCTTCTCTAGGAAACGAGCAGTACTTC. This encodes CASSLSSLGNEQYF.

This clone was observed once. V is TRBV4-3 and J is TRBJ2-7, with a possible D match to TRBD2 (7 bases). Between the trimmed V and J ends, which lost 1 base and 3 bases, there was a span of 16 bases. Germline CDR1 reads LGHNA; CDR2 reads YSLEER. The CDR3 covers 16 residues. Here the CDR3 reads CASSQGLIGGGYEQYF. CDR3 coding DNA: TGCGCCAGCAGCCAAGGCCTAATAGGGGGGGGCTACGAGCAGTACTTC.

The gene calls are TRBV5-6 and TRBJ2-2; 9 nucleotides match TRBD2. The J segment lost 6 bases and the V segment lost 0 bases, leaving 6 bases of the junction unmatched. The CDR3 contains 16 residues. Per the germline V gene, CDR1 is SGHDT and CDR2 is YYEEEE. The CDR3: CASSLALAGASGELFF. CDR3 nucleotides: TGTGCCAGCAGCTTGGCGTTAGCGGGAGCGTCCGGGGAGCTGTTTTTT.

This chain links TRBV29-1 with TRBJ2-7, with D unclear. Germline CDR1 reads SQVTM; CDR2 reads ANQGSEA. The CDR3 totals 12 residues. The V end lost 4 bases, the J end lost 3 bases, and 10 bases lay between the germline ends. The CDR3 reads CSVAETGYEQYF. The CDR3, as DNA: TGCAGCGTTGCTGAGACGGGCTACGAGCAGTACTTC.

The chain carries TRBV21-1 and TRBJ1-1; TRBD1, the table's D call, lacks a check against the DNA. TRBV21-1 is listed as a pseudogene. The CDR3 has 17 amino acids. The CDR3 reads CASSKGDRRDMNTEAFF. The CDR3 bases are TGTGCCAGCAGCAAAGGGGACAGGCGAGATATGAACACTGAAGCTTTCTTT.

The V call is TRBV4-3, the J call TRBJ1-2; 7 nucleotides match TRBD1. The CDR3 length is 14 residues. The V segment lost 4 bases and the J segment 2 bases; nucleotides outside the gene matches: 4. Germline values: CDR1 LGHNA, CDR2 YSLEER. The DNA for the CDR3 is TGCGCCAGCAGCCCTCTGACAGGGAACTATGGCTACACCTTC. It specifies CASSPLTGNYGYTF.

This chain connects TRBV5-1 to TRBJ2-1, with D hard to call. Germline CDR1 is SGHRS and CDR2 is YFSETQ. The V end lost 2 bases, the J end lost 5 bases, and 5 bases lay between the germline ends. The CDR3 extends over 12 amino acids. The CDR3 region is CASSFLNNEQFF. The CDR3 DNA sequence: TGCGCCAGCAGCTTTCTTAACAATGAGCAGTTCTTC.

V gene TRBV19 combines with J gene TRBJ2-3; 8 bases agree with TRBD2. Germline V CDR1 and CDR2: LNHDA, SQIVND (reference sequence). V lost 2 bases, J lost 3 bases, and 10 bases stayed unmatched. The CDR3 is made up of 17 amino acids. CDR3 sequence reads: CASSIPYQRGWTDTQYF. In nucleotides, the CDR3 is TGTGCCAGTAGTATACCTTACCAGCGGGGGTGGACAGATACGCAGTATTTT.

The rearrangement joins TRBV27 to TRBJ1-1; unclear D gene. The CDR3 sequence is 12 residues long. The germline V gene encodes CDR1 MNHEY and CDR2 SMNVEV (reference sequence). Trimming stripped 6 bases from V and 5 bases from J, with 10 bases between. CDR3 sequence reads: CASRDSLTEAFF. CDR3 DNA sequence: TGTGCCAGCAGGGACTCCCTTACTGAAGCTTTCTTT.

This clone was counted at least ten times. The chain recombines TRBV11-2 with TRBJ2-7; D is undetermined. This CDR3 spans 11 amino acids. Germline V lookup: CDR1 SGHAT, CDR2 FQNNGV. The V and J ends lost 3 bases and 2 bases respectively, with 2 bases between them. DNA for the CDR3: TGTGCCAGCAGCTTCGCCTACGAGCAGTACTTC. As protein: CASSFAYEQYF.

This rearrangement joins TRBV4-1 to TRBJ2-7; 7 bases are shared with TRBD2. This CDR3 has 16 amino acids. The trim removed 0 bases at V and 3 bases at J, leaving 8 bases unmatched. Germline CDR1 reads MGHRA; CDR2 reads YSYEKL. CDR3: CASSQEARWEGYEQYF. DNA for the CDR3: TGCGCCAGCAGCCAAGAGGCCCGGTGGGAGGGCTACGAGCAGTACTTC.